This T cell receptor beta chain was recovered during a study of T-cell memory formation after mild COVID-19 (dated by TCRdb to the early 2020s). Context from the whole study: Most TCR sequence clusters were specific to one of the two donors. The cohort comprised two young, previously healthy adult volunteers, one female and one male. In a couple of donors, T-cell clones that expanded and contracted after mild COVID-19 were tracked by sequencing TCRalpha and TCRbeta repertoires over time. The research as a whole found: The second-wave clones that peaked on day 37 were not confirmed to be SARS-CoV-2 specific. Contracting CD4+ clones turned up mainly in the CM and EM memory subsets, whereas EMRA was where CD8+ clones were enriched. Only two mild cases were covered in the study, and larger cohorts including severe cases with pre-infection samples were considered necessary. Clones that contracted from day 15 to 85 showed balanced CD4/CD8 phenotypes, whereas a second wave of clones that expanded from day 15 to 37 leaned towards CD4+. Some responding clones were found in pre-infection memory, which suggests that pre-existing cross-reactive memory T cells took part in the SARS-CoV-2 response.

Reads for this sample came from an Illumina NovaSeq 6000. cDNA libraries for TCRalpha and TCRbeta were prepared by 5'RACE using constant-segment primers, with sample barcodes and unique molecular identifiers added. Trizol reagent was used to extract RNA from every sample. The libraries were amplified in two PCR steps, and the second step added a second sample barcode and Illumina TruSeq adapters. The libraries were sequenced on an Illumina NovaSeq using 2 x 150 bp paired-end reads. The paper's data handling went like this. The reads were demultiplexed and collapsed into UMI-guided consensus sequences using migec v1.2.7. Using mixcr v2.1.11, the UMI consensuses were aligned to TRA and TRB V and J templates and assembled into clonotypes. A clonotype was counted as expanded or contracted only when both edgeR and NoisET called the clonotype significant, with the noise models trained on biological replicates. For edgeR calls, the thresholds were a false discovery rate-adjusted p below 0.01 and a log2 fold-change of 1. As an exploratory analysis of dynamics, PCA with hierarchical clustering was applied to max-normalized trajectories of the 1000 most abundant clonotypes. Separately sequenced CD4+ and CD8+ repertoires were used to assign the CD4 or CD8 phenotype of responding clones. TCRdb trimmed the raw reads at Q25, called clones with MiXCR and kept productive beta chains. Duplicate CDR3 protein sequences are folded into a single record with the most common DNA and genes. TCRdb's processing, not the authors' own work, is the source of the V and J calls. The sample table shows around 300,000 distinct CDR3 sequences, and over 15% are seen once. 23% of the sample is held by the ten biggest clonotypes.

Ficoll-Paque density gradient centrifugation was used to isolate PBMCs. Trimming costs V 10 bases and J 5 bases, and their ends lie 17 bases apart. The CDR3 runs 13 residues from the cysteine to the phenylalanine. Only CDR3 DNA remains: 39 bases, in frame from the first base. This clonotype was seen more than once but under ten times. Its specific antigen is unknown. Per-nucleotide qualities are absent, and no much larger clonotype sits a single base away. The sequence is built from TRBV12-3 or TRBV12-4 and TRBJ2-5; the D gene is possibly TRBD1 or TRBD2, each agreeing over 6 bases. The clonotype originates from a man in his late teens or twenties who had mild COVID-19 (a few samples of this study predate the infection). The sample titles of this study are shuffled in the database, so cell type and time point are left out; the donor was told from shared clones. Sequencing used PBMCs or a T cell subset sorted from them (not recorded which). The sequenced DNA is TGTGCCATCTTAGGCAGGGGAGGCGAGACCCAGTACTTC. It codes for CAILGRGGETQYF.